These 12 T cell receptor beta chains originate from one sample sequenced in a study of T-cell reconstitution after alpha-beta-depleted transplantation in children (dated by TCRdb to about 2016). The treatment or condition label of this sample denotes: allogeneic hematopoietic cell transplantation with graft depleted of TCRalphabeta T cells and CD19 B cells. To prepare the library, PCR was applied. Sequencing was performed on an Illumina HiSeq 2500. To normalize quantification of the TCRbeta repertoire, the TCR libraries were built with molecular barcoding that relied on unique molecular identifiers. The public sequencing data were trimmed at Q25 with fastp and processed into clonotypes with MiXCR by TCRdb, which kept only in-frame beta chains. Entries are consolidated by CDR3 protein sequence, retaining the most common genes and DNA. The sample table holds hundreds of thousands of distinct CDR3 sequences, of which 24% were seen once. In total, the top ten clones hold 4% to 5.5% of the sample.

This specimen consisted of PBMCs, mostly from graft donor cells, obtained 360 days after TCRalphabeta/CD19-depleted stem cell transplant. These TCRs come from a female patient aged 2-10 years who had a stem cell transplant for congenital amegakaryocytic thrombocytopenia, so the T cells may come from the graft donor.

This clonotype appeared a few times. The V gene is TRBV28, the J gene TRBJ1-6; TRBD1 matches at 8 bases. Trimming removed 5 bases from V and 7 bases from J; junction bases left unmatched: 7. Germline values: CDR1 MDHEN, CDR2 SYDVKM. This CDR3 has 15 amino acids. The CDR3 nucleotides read TGTGCCAGCAGTAGCAGGGGGCGCAAGAATTCACCCCTCCACTTT. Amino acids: CASSSRGRKNSPLHF. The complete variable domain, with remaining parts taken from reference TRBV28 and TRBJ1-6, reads DVKVTQSSRYLVKRTGEKVFLECVQDMDHENMFWYRQDPGLGLRLIYFSYDVKMKEKGDIPEGYSVSREKKERFSLILESASTNQTSMYLCASSSRGRKNSPLHFGNGTRLTVT.

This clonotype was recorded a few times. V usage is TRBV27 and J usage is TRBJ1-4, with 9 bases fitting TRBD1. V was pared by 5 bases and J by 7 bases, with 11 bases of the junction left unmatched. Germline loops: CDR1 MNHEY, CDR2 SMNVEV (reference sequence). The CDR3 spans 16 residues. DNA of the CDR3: TGTGCCAGCAGTCCCTACAGGGGGCGCGCAGGTGAAAAACTGTTTTTT. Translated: CASSPYRGRAGEKLFF.

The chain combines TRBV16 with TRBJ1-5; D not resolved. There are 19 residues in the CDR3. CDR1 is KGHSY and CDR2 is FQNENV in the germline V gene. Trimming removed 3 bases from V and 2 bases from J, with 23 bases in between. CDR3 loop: CASSHSYSGRVKGNQPQHF. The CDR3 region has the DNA TGTGCCAGCAGCCACTCCTATTCGGGAAGGGTCAAGGGCAATCAGCCCCAGCATTTT.

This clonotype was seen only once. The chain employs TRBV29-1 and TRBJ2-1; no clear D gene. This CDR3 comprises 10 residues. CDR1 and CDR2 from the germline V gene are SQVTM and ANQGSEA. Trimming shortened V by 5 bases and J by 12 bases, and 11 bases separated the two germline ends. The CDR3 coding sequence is TGCAGCGTTTTGGGCCACAGGCAGTTCTTC. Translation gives CSVLGHRQFF.

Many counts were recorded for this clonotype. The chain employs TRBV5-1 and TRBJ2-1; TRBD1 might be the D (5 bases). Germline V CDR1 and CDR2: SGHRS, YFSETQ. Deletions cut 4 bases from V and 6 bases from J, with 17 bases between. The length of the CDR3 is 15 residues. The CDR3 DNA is TGCGCCAGCAGCGGGGCGGCCAGCAGTGTCAATGAGCAGTTCTTC. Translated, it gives CASSGAASSVNEQFF.

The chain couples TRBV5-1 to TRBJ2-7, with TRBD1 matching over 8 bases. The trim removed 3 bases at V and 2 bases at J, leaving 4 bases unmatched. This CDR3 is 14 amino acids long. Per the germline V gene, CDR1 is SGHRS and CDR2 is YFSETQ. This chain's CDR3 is CASSYRGEAYEQYF. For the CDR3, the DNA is TGCGCCAGCAGCTACAGGGGGGAGGCCTACGAGCAGTACTTC.

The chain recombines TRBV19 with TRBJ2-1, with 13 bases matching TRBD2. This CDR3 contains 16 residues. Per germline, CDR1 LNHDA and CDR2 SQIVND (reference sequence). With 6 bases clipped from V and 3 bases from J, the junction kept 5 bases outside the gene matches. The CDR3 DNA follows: TGTGCCAGTAGAGGACTAGCGGGAGCCCACTACAATGAGCAGTTCTTC. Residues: CASRGLAGAHYNEQFF.

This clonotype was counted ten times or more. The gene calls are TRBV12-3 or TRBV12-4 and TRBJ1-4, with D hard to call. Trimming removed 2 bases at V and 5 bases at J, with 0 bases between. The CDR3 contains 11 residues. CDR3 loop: CASSLNEKLFF. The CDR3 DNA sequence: TGTGCCAGCAGTTTAAATGAAAAACTGTTTTTT.

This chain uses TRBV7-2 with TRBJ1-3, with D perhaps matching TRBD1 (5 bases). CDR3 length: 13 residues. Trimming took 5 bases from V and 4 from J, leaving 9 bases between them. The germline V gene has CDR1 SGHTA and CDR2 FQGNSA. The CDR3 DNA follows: TGTGCCAGCAGCCCCCGACAGGGAAACACCATATATTTT. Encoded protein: CASSPRQGNTIYF.

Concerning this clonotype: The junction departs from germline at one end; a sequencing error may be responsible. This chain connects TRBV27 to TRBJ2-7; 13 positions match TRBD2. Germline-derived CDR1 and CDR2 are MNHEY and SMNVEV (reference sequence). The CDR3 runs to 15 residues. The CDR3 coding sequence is TGTGCCTGCAGTTCTTCGACTAGCGGGAGGTACGAGCAGTACTTC. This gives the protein CACSSSTSGRYEQYF.

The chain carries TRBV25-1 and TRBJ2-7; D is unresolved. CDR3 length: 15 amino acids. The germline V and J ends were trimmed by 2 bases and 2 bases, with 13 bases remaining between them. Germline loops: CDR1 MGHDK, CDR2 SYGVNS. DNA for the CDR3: TGTGCCAGCAGTGAAGGTGGGATCGACACCTACGAGCAGTACTTC. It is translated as CASSEGGIDTYEQYF.

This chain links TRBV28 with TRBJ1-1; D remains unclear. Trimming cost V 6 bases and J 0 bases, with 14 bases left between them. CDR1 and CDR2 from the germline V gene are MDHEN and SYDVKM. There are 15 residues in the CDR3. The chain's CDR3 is CASRLTNYMNTEAFF. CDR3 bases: TGTGCCAGCAGACTGACAAATTACATGAACACTGAAGCTTTCTTT.